This T cell receptor (beta chain) emerged from a study of early T cells in non-severe SARS-CoV-2 infection. Germline CDR1 reads SGHRS; CDR2 reads YFSETQ. The germline V and J ends were trimmed by 4 bases and 1 base, with 12 bases remaining between them. This CDR3 has 15 residues. Unique molecular identifiers were added to individual cDNA molecules. From the 5' RACE reads, TCRdb called clonotypes with MiXCR, one entry per CDR3 protein. The data hold roughly 47,000 distinct CDR3 sequences, with under 30% observed a single time. The receptor was derived from an adult who was a healthcare worker with PCR-confirmed SARS-CoV-2 infection or an uninfected control (not recorded which). The gene calls are TRBV5-1 and TRBJ2-4; D is ambiguous. The sample was whole blood, taken at baseline. The CDR3 loop reads CASSDKPQAKNIQYF. The CDR3 coding sequence is TGCGCCAGCAGCGACAAGCCACAGGCCAAAAACATTCAGTACTTC. Based on the CDR3 plus reference TRBV5-1 and TRBJ2-4, the full variable domain is KAGVTQTPRYLIKTRGQQVTLSCSPISGHRSVSWYQQTPGQGLQFLFEYFSETQRNKGNFPGRFSGRQFSNSRSEMNVSTLELGDSALYLCASSDKPQAKNIQYFGAGTRLSVL.